This is a list of T cell receptor beta chains from one sample in a study of blood T cell repertoires in COVID-19. Assay used: immunoSEQ multiplex PCR; TCRdb lists only in-frame clones, some missing. The profile shows some 230,000 clones, about 80% of them singletons. The sequenced material came from PBMCs or T cells enriched from blood (not recorded which). These receptors were collected from a man aged 35 to 55 who had recovered from COVID-19. Each CDR3 is given with its conserved first and last residue. The D gene is left open where the match is weak. Clone size appears in some rows only: once, few, many, or a class for an expanded clone.

NA NA TRBJ1-3 TRBV6-5 CASRETVSGNTIYF TGTGCCAGCAGGGAGACAGTCTCTGGAAACACCATATATTTT
TRBD1 NA TRBJ2-7 TRBV5-1 CASSLARDRGDEQYF TGCGCCAGCAGCTTGGCCAGGGACAGGGGTGACGAGCAGTACTTC
NA NA TRBJ1-5 TRBV7-2 CASSLSGGGEPQHF TGTGCCAGCAGCTTAAGTGGCGGGGGGGAGCCCCAGCATTTT
NA NA TRBJ1-4 TRBV7-2 CASSLGGASEKLFF TGTGCCAGCAGCTTAGGTGGTGCCAGTGAAAAACTGTTTTTT
TRBD1 once TRBJ1-6 TRBV11-2 CASSYGQGASSYNSPLHF TGTGCCAGCAGTTATGGACAGGGGGCGAGCTCCTATAATTCACCCCTCCACTTT
NA NA TRBJ1-5 TRBV4-1 CASSQEIVGHGQHQHF TGCGCCAGCAGCCAAGAAATTGTGGGGCACGGGCAGCACCAGCATTTT
TRBD2 NA TRBJ2-7 TRBV28 CASSFYRTSSYEQYF TGTGCCAGCAGTTTTTACAGGACTAGCTCCTACGAGCAGTACTTC
TRBD1 NA TRBJ1-2 TRBV5-1 CASSFTGGSGYGYTF TGCGCCAGCAGCTTCACAGGGGGCTCGGGCTATGGCTACACCTTC
NA NA TRBJ1-2 TRBV28 CASNRGTPNYGYTF TGTGCCAGTAACCGAGGGACTCCTAACTATGGCTACACCTTC
TRBD1 NA TRBJ2-7 TRBV9 CASSVGPTGGWDEQYF TGTGCCAGCAGCGTAGGACCCACAGGGGGTTGGGACGAGCAGTACTTC
NA NA TRBJ2-7 TRBV28 CASKENGFYSYEQYF TGTGCCAGCAAGGAGAACGGTTTCTACTCCTACGAGCAGTACTTC
TRBD1 few TRBJ1-1 TRBV2 CASSEQGVNTEAFF TGTGCCAGCAGTGAACAGGGGGTGAACACTGAAGCTTTCTTT
TRBD1 NA TRBJ2-6 TRBV5-8 CASSPPLGQGRSGANVLTF TGTGCCAGCAGCCCGCCGCTGGGACAGGGGAGGTCTGGGGCCAACGTCCTGACTTTC
NA NA TRBJ2-2 TRBV29-1 CSVVMNTGELFF TGCAGCGTTGTAATGAACACCGGGGAGCTGTTTTTT
TRBD1 few TRBJ2-3 TRBV14 CASSRDRGFTDTQYF TGTGCCAGCAGTCGGGACAGGGGTTTCACAGATACGCAGTATTTT
NA NA TRBJ2-1 TRBV1 CTSSQDGRVNEQFF TGCACCAGCAGCCAAGATGGGAGGGTGAATGAGCAGTTCTTC
TRBD1 NA TRBJ1-6 TRBV2 CASRPTRTGGYNSPLHF TGTGCCAGCCGACCGACGAGGACAGGGGGTTATAATTCACCCCTCCACTTT
TRBD1 few TRBJ2-5 TRBV28 CASSGGQGGGLTQYF TGTGCCAGCAGTGGGGGACAGGGTGGCGGGTTGACCCAGTACTTC